The sequence of this T cell receptor (beta chain) was determined in a study of blood T cell repertoires in COVID-19. Study-level background: Samples came from the United States, Italy and Spain, spanning acute and convalescent COVID-19. Nucleic acid was either cDNA or gDNA, and it came from T cells, B-cell-depleted T cells, or PBMCs.

Authors' analysis steps: Researchers report that nucleated cell counts were estimated from reference gene primer amplification. The repertoire was sequenced with immunoSEQ multiplex PCR; TCRdb's copy has only in-frame clones and lacks some. From that table come the V and J calls and clone size; the DNA was used to work out D and trimming. The sample lists more than 85,000 clones; over 70% were seen once. This CDR3 has 16 amino acids. The V segment lost 8 bases and the J segment 1 base; nucleotides outside the gene matches: 15. From germline, CDR1 is SQVTM and CDR2 ANQGSEA. The count of this clone is one.

This clonotype originated in a human donor in a cohort sampled during active or convalescent COVID-19. The source material was peripheral blood. This sequence joins TRBV29-1 and TRBJ1-1, with 8 bases identical to TRBD1. The CDR3 loop reads CSSQGGVTGANTEAFF. Written as DNA, the CDR3 is TGCAGCTCCCAAGGGGGGGTGACAGGGGCGAACACTGAAGCTTTCTTT.